The clone carrying this TCR beta chain occurred a few times. Its antigen is not known. This entry belongs to a study of identical twins. The CDR3 is made up of 17 amino acids. Germline-derived CDR1 and CDR2 are DFQATT and SNEGSKA (reference sequence). V gave up 1 base and J gave up 5 bases; unmatched junction bases: 12. General study results and limits: Weaker excess twin sharing was observed in beta out-of-frame sequences. Insertions were reduced in abundant cord blood beta clonotypes but not in memory repertoires.

TCRdb passed the 5' RACE reads through MiXCR, listing each CDR3 protein once. This table has roughly 720,000 distinct CDR3 sequences, around a sixth appearing once. These same records also appear under a second study, on T cells expressing NK-cell markers. That study adds: Seven donors tested HCMV-seropositive and one tested seronegative among the eight sequenced. These clonotypes also led the CD3+CD56-NKG2C+ fraction in a handful of donors.

The source material was PBMCs. The chain carries TRBV20-1 and TRBJ2-1; TRBD2 matches 9 bases. This TCR came from a woman aged 18-30 years in good health. CDR3 sequence (DNA): TGCAGTGCTAGAGGTCGCCCTGTAGCGGGAGCAGACAATGAGCAGTTCTTC. Its translation: CSARGRPVAGADNEQFF.